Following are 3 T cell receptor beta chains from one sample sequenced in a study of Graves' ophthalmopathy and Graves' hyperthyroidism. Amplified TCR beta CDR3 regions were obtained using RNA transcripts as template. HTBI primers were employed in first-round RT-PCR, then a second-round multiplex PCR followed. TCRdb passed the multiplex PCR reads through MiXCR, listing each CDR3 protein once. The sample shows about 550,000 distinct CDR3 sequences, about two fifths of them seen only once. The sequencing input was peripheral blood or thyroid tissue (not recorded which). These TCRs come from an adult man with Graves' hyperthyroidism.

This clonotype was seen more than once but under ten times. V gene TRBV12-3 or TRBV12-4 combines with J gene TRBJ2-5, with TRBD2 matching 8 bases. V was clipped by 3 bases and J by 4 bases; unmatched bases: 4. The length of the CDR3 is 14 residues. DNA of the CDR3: TGTGCCAGCAGTTTTTCGGGGGGGTTAGAGACCCAGTACTTC. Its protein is CASSFSGGLETQYF.

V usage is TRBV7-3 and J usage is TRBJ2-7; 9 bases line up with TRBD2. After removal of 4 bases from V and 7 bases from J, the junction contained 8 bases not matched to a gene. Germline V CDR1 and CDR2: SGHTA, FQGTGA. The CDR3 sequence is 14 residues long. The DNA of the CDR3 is TGTGCCAGCAGCTCTAGCGGGAATTGGAATGAGCAGTACTTC. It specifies CASSSSGNWNEQYF.

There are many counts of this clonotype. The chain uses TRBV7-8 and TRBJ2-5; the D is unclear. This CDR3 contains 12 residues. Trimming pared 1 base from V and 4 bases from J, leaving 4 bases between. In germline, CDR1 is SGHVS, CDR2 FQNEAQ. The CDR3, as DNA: TGTGCCAGCAGCTTAGAGGTAGAGACCCAGTACTTC. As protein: CASSLEVETQYF.